Described below is a single T cell receptor (beta chain) sequence and its context. The clone's antigen remains unknown. There are no base qualities to consult, and no much larger clone falls within one base. The data were obtained in a study of blood T cell repertoires in COVID-19 (TCRdb year 2020). About the study as a whole: The collaborator samples originated in the United States, Italy and Spain and spanned the acute and convalescent phases of COVID-19. Deeply sampled blood TCRbeta repertoires from subjects exposed to, actively infected with, or recovered from COVID-19 were included in the dataset. The samples were drawn from the first 160 participants of the ongoing ImmuneRACE study and from 1,254 subjects provided by 6 global collaborators. The repertoires were released in a freely available public database intended as a resource for research on the immune response to SARS-CoV-2. HLA class I and class II types, where available, came from metadata supplied by the sample provider rather than from assay-based typing. Nearly every sample came with metadata listing a de-identified subject ID, COVID-19 status, age in years and sex. The prospective study material was composed of cDNA or gDNA derived from T cells, B-cell-depleted T cells, or PBMCs. What the study reported, not specific to this receptor: The quantity of clinical and demographic metadata differed by source and by participant and was supplied without curation.

The collaborating institutions used their own protocols to collect whole blood in K2EDTA tubes. For TCRbeta analysis, collaborators shipped samples as frozen whole blood, isolated PBMCs, or DNA extracted from either of those sample types. The germline V gene (reference sequence) yields SEHNR for CDR1 and FQNEAQ for CDR2. Including the terminal cysteine and phenylalanine, the CDR3 comprises 13 residues. Here the CDR3 DNA is all that survives: 39 bases in frame from base 1. The V end loses 5 bases and the J end loses 2 bases, and a stretch of 9 bases separates them. TCRbeta CDR3 regions were amplified from genomic DNA by means of the immunoSEQ Assay, a bias-controlled multiplex PCR. Regarding the original processing steps: The number of nucleated cells in each sample was estimated by amplification of reference gene primers within the assay. Sequence reads were collapsed and filtered to measure the absolute abundance of every unique TCRbeta CDR3 rearrangement. For each sample, productive Simpson clonality was calculated as the square root of Simpson's diversity index over productive rearrangements. TCRdb took over this immuneACCESS table, retaining in-frame rearrangements with V and J assigned. Such tables are incomplete; in checked studies, under half of the missing clones stem from an unresolved V gene, and the remainder is unexplained. The DNA was the basis for D and trimming; V, J and clone size are from that table. This sample holds under 35,000 clones; 90% to 95% were observed only once. The ten largest account for 5.4% of the sample.

The TCR comes from a human donor in a cohort sampled during active COVID-19. The source material was peripheral blood. The chain is made from TRBV7-9 and TRBJ2-5; confidence is insufficient to name the D gene. The CDR3 region reads CASSATVQETQYF. The DNA sequence follows: TGTGCCAGCAGCGCAACAGTTCAAGAGACCCAGTACTTC.